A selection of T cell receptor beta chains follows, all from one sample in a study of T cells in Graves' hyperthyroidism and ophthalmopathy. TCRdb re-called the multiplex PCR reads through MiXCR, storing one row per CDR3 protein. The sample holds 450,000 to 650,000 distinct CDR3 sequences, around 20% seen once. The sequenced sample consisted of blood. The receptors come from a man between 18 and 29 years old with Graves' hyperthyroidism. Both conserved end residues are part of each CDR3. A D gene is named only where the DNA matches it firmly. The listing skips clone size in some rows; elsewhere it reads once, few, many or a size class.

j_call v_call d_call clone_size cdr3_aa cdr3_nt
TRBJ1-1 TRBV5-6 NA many CASSLQGIEAFF TGTGCCAGCAGCTTACAGGGTATTGAAGCTTTCTTT
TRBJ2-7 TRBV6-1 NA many CASSEAAPNYEQYF TGTGCCAGCAGTGAAGCGGCACCGAATTACGAGCAGTACTTC
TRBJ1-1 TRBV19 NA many CASTSGQMWTEAFF TGTGCCAGTACCAGCGGACAGATGTGGACTGAAGCTTTCTTT
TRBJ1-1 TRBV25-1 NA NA CASRRTERAFF TGTGCCAGCCGCCGGACGGAGAGAGCTTTCTTT
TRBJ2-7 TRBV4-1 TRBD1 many CASSRRDRSYEQYF TGCGCCAGCAGCCGCCGGGACAGGTCCTACGAGCAGTACTTC
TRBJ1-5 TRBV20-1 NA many CSASASGRRPYSNQPQHF TGCAGTGCTTCCGCCTCGGGACGGAGGCCTTATAGCAATCAGCCCCAGCATTTT
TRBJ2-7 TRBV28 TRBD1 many CASSLGQGMYEQYF TGTGCCAGCAGTTTAGGACAGGGCATGTACGAGCAGTACTTC
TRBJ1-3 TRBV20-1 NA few CSAEDWGNSGNTIYF TGCAGTGCTGAGGATTGGGGGAACTCTGGAAACACCATATATTTT
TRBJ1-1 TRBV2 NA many CASREQEWGTEAFF TGTGCCAGCAGAGAACAGGAGTGGGGCACTGAAGCTTTCTTT
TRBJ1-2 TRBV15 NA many CATSRDLAGVDYGYTF TGTGCCACCAGCAGAGATTTAGCCGGAGTTGACTATGGCTACACCTTC
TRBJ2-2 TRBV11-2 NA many CASSLGRLRGTGELFF TGTGCCAGCAGCTTAGGTCGCTTGAGAGGCACCGGGGAGCTGTTTTTT
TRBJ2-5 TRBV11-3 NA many CASRQAETQYF TGTGCCAGCAGGCAGGCAGAGACCCAGTACTTC
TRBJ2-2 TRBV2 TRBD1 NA CASSDRTGVPTGELFF TGTGCCAGCAGTGATCGGACAGGGGTTCCCACCGGGGAGCTGTTTTTT
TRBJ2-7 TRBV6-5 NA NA CASSYSPSLGEQYF TGTGCCAGCAGTTACTCGCCTAGTCTAGGCGAGCAGTACTTC
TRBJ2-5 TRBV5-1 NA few CASSSPGTYQETQYF TGCGCCAGCAGCTCCCCCGGGACCTACCAAGAGACCCAGTACTTC
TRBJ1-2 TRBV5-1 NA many CASSLAGTAYGYTF TGCGCCAGCAGCTTGGCGGGAACAGCCTATGGCTACACCTTC
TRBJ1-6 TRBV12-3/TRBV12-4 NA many CASSLGGRNNSPLHF TGTGCCAGCAGTTTAGGGGGGAGAAATAATTCACCCCTCCACTTT
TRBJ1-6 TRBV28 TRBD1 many CASSPGQGNSPLHF TGTGCCAGCAGTCCCGGACAGGGAAATTCACCCCTCCACTTT
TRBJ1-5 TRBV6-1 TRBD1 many CASKAVTGDQPQHF TGTGCCAGCAAGGCGGTGACAGGGGATCAGCCCCAGCATTTT
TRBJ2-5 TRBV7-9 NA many CASRLTGSGRETQYF TGTGCCAGCAGACTTACGGGATCCGGCAGAGAGACCCAGTACTTC
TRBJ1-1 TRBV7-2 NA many CASRSFWGNTEAFF TGTGCCAGCAGATCCTTCTGGGGGAACACTGAAGCTTTCTTT
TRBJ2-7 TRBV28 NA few CASSLYGEEDYEQYF TGTGCCAGCAGTTTATATGGGGAGGAGGATTACGAGCAGTACTTC
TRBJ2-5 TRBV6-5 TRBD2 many CATDEVAGGYETQYF TGTGCTACCGATGAGGTGGCGGGGGGTTATGAGACCCAGTACTTC
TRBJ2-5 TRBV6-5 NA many CASSYSLAAETQYF TGTGCCAGCAGTTACTCACTAGCCGCGGAGACCCAGTACTTC
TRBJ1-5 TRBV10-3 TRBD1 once CAISDRGQGGRNQPQHF TGTGCCATCAGTGACCGCGGACAGGGGGGCCGCAATCAGCCCCAGCATTTT
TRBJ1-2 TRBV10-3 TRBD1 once CAISGQGASGYTF TGTGCCATCAGTGGACAGGGTGCATCTGGCTACACCTTC
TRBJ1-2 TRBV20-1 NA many CSAHHRVRGYTF TGCAGTGCTCATCACAGGGTACGCGGCTACACCTTC
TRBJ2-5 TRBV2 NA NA CASSLGSVRETQYF TGTGCCAGCAGTTTAGGGAGCGTCCGGGAGACCCAGTACTTC
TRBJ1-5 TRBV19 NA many CASREYSNQPQHF TGTGCCAGTAGGGAATATAGCAATCAGCCCCAGCATTTT
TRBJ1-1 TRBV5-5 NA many CASSPSPGTDEAFF TGTGCCAGCAGCCCGAGTCCAGGAACAGACGAAGCTTTCTTT
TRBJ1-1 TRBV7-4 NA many CASISARAEAFF TGTGCCAGCATCAGTGCGAGGGCTGAAGCTTTCTTT
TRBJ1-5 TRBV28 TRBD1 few CASSSTYTGTGSNQPQHF TGTGCCAGCAGTTCGACTTATACCGGGACAGGCTCCAATCAGCCCCAGCATTTT
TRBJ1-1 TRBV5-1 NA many CASGLGVGTEAFF TGCGCCAGCGGTTTGGGGGTGGGCACTGAAGCTTTCTTT
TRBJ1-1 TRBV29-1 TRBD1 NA CSADRVLEAFF TGCAGCGCGGACAGGGTGCTTGAAGCTTTCTTT
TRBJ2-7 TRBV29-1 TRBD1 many CSAWDRGSSYEQYF TGCAGCGCCTGGGACAGGGGGAGTTCCTACGAGCAGTACTTC
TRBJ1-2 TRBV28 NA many CASRNYEYGHGYTF TGTGCCAGCAGGAACTACGAGTATGGGCACGGCTACACCTTC
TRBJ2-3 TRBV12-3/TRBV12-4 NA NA CASSFDAATDTQYF TGTGCCAGCAGTTTCGATGCGGCCACAGATACGCAGTATTTT
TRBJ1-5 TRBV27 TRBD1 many CASSFSTGGNQPQHF TGTGCCAGCAGTTTCTCGACAGGGGGTAACCAGCCCCAGCATTTT
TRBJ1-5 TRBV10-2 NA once CASSDTGVGSNQPQHF TGCGCCAGCAGTGACACCGGGGTTGGCAGCAATCAGCCCCAGCATTTT
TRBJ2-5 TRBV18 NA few CASSPKTGRETQYF TGTGCCAGCTCCCCGAAGACAGGGAGGGAGACCCAGTACTTC
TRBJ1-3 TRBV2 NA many CASSEEGRTVSGNTIYF TGTGCCAGCAGTGAAGAGGGGCGCACTGTCTCTGGAAACACCATATATTTT
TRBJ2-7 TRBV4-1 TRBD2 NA CASSHLLAGGYEQYF TGCGCCAGCAGCCACCTACTAGCGGGGGGTTACGAGCAGTACTTC
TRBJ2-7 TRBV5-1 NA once CASSVARSFFLTEPYEQYF TGCGCCAGCAGCGTGGCTAGGAGTTTCTTCTTGACGGAGCCCTACGAGCAGTACTTC
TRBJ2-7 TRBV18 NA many CASSPRQDWGEQYF TGTGCCAGCTCACCTCGACAGGATTGGGGGGAGCAGTACTTC
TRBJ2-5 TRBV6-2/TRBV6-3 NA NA CASNPAGGTQYF TGTGCCAGCAACCCTGCGGGTGGGACCCAGTACTTC
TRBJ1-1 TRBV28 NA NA CASSLQQDTEAFF TGTGCCAGCAGTTTACAACAGGACACTGAAGCTTTCTTT
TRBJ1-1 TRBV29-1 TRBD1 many CSVDRGQGTEAFF TGCAGCGTTGACAGGGGGCAGGGGACTGAAGCTTTCTTT
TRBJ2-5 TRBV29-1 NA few CSVGVVTHSETQYF TGCAGCGTTGGCGTTGTAACGCATTCAGAGACCCAGTACTTC
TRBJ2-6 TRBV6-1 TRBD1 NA CASSEIQGPYSGANVLTF TGTGCCAGCAGTGAGATACAGGGGCCCTACTCTGGGGCCAACGTCCTGACTTTC
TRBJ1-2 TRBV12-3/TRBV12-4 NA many CASSLLRDAPNYGYTF TGTGCCAGCAGTTTACTCCGGGACGCCCCTAACTATGGCTACACCTTC
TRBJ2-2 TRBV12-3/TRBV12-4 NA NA CATGSLGGTSGTGELFF TGTGCCACCGGCTCGCTCGGAGGCACCTCGGGCACCGGGGAGCTGTTTTTT
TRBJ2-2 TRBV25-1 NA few CASTVTGNTGELFF TGTGCCAGCACCGTGACGGGTAACACCGGGGAGCTGTTTTTT
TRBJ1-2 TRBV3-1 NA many CASSQAIGVGYTF TGTGCCAGCAGCCAAGCGATCGGTGTCGGCTACACCTTC
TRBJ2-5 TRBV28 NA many CASSRYQETQYF TGTGCCAGCAGTCGGTACCAAGAGACCCAGTACTTC
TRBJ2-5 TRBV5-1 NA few CASSYAEGETQYF TGCGCCAGCAGCTACGCAGAGGGAGAGACCCAGTACTTC
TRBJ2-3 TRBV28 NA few CASSLLGWDSTDTQYF TGTGCCAGCAGCCTTTTAGGGTGGGATAGCACAGATACGCAGTATTTT